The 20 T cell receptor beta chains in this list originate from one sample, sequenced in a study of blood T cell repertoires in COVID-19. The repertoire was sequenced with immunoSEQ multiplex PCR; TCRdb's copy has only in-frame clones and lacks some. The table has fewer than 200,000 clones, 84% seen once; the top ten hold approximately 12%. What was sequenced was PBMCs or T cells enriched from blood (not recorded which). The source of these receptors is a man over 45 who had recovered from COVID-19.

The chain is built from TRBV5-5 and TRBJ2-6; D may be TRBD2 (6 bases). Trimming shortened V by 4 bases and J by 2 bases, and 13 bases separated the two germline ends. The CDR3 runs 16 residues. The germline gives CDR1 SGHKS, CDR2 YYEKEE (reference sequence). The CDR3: CASSQTPGAGANVLTF. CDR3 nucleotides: TGTGCCAGCAGCCAAACCCCGGGGGCTGGGGCCAACGTCCTGACTTTC.

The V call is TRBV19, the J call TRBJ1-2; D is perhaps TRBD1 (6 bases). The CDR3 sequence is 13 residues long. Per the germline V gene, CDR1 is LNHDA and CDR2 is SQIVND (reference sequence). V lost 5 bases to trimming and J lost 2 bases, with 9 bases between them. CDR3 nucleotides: TGTGCCAGTAGTTGGACAGAGAACTATGGCTACACCTTC. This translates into CASSWTENYGYTF.

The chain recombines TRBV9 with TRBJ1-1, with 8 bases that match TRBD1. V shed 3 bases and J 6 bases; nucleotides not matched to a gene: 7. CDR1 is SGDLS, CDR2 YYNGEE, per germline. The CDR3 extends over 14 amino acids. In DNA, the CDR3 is TGTGCCAGCAGCGCGGGTACAGGGGGTGCTGAAGCTTTCTTT. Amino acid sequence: CASSAGTGGAEAFF.

CDR3 nucleotides: TGTGCCACCAAACCAGGGCAGGGGGCCGTCAATGAGCAGTTCTTC. The encoded protein is CATKPGQGAVNEQFF. The V and J genes are TRBV6-1 and TRBJ2-1, with 8 positions matching TRBD1. Germline values: CDR1 MNHNS, CDR2 SASEGT. The V segment lost 10 bases and the J segment 6 bases; nucleotides outside the gene matches: 14. This CDR3 contains 15 residues.

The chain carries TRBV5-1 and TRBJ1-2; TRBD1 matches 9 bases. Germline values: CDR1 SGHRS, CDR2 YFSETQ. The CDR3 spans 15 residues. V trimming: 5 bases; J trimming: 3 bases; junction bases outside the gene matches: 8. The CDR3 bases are TGCGCCAGCAGGCCGGGACAGGGAAAGGACTATGGCTACACCTTC. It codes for CASRPGQGKDYGYTF.

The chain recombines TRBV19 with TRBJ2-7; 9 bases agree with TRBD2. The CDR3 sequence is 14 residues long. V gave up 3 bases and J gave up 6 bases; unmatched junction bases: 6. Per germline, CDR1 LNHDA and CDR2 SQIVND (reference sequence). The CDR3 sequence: CASSIVAGVREQYF. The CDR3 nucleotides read TGTGCCAGTAGTATTGTAGCGGGGGTCCGCGAGCAGTACTTC.

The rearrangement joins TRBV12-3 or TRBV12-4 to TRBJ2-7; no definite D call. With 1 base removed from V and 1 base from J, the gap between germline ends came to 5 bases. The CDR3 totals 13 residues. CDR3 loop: CASSLGHSYEQYF. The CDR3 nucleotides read TGTGCCAGCAGTTTAGGACATTCCTACGAGCAGTACTTC.

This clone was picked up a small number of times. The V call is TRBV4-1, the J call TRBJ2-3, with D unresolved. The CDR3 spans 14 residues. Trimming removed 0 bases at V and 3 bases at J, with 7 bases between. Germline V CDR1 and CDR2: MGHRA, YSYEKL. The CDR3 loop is CASSQDHSTDTQYF. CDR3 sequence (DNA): TGCGCCAGCAGCCAAGATCACTCGACAGATACGCAGTATTTT.

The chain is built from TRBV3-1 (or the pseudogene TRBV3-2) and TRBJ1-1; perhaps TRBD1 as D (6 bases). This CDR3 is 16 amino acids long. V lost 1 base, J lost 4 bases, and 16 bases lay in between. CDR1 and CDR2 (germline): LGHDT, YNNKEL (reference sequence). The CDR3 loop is CASSQGWDTSGTEAFF. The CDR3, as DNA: TGTGCCAGCAGCCAAGGATGGGACACCTCGGGCACTGAAGCTTTCTTT.

This chain's CDR3 is CASSWPETGGRNGYTF. The CDR3 DNA follows: TGTGCCAGCAGTTGGCCGGAGACAGGGGGCCGAAACGGCTACACCTTC. The chain employs TRBV28 and TRBJ1-2; the match to TRBD1 covers 10 bases. With V trimmed by 4 bases and J by 8 bases, 13 bases remained unmatched. There are 16 residues in the CDR3. CDR1 is MDHEN, CDR2 SYDVKM, per germline.

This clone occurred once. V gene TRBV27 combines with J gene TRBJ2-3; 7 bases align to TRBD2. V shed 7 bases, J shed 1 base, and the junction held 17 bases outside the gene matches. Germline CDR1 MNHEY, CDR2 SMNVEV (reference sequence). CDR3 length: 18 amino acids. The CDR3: CASTPMAWASGRTDTQYF. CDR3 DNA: TGTGCCAGCACCCCAATGGCCTGGGCTAGCGGCCGCACAGATACGCAGTATTTT.

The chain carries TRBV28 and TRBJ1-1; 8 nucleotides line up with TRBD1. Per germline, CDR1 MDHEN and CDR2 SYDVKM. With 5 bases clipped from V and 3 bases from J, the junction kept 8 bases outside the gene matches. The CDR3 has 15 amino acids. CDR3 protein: CASSPSRTGHTEAFF. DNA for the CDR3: TGTGCCAGCAGTCCCTCTCGGACAGGGCACACTGAAGCTTTCTTT.

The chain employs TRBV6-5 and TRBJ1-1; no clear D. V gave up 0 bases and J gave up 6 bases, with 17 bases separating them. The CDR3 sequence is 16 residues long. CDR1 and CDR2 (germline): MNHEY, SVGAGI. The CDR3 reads CASSYSRSVRAAEAFF. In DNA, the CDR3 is TGTGCCAGCAGTTACTCGCGATCGGTTAGAGCCGCTGAAGCTTTCTTT.

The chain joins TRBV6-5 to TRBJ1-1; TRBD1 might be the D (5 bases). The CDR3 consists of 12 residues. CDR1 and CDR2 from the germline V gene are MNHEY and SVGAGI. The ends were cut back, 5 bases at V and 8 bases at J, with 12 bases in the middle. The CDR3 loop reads CASSPQGREAFF. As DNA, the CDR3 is TGTGCCAGCAGTCCCCAGGGTAGGGAAGCTTTCTTT.

DNA of the CDR3: TGTGCCAGCAGCCTCCAAGGGGTAAAGCAGTTCTTC. This codes for CASSLQGVKQFF. This chain uses TRBV3-1 (or the pseudogene TRBV3-2) with TRBJ2-1, with D possibly matching TRBD1 (5 bases). V was pared by 4 bases and J by 11 bases, with 12 bases between. This CDR3 spans 12 amino acids. Germline V CDR1 and CDR2: LGHDT, YNNKEL (reference sequence).

The DNA of the CDR3 is TGTGCCATCAGTGACTCGGGACTACCGGATGAGCAGTTCTTC. It yields the protein CAISDSGLPDEQFF. This rearrangement joins TRBV10-3 to TRBJ2-1, with TRBD2 identical over 7 bases. The germline CDR1 and CDR2 sequences are ENHRY and SYGVKD. Trimming removed 3 bases from V and 8 bases from J; junction bases left unmatched: 7. This CDR3 region has 14 residues.

The CDR3 region is CASSLTTRGTGELFF. The CDR3 bases are TGTGCCAGCAGTTTGACCACCCGGGGCACCGGGGAGCTGTTTTTT. The genes are TRBV28 and TRBJ2-2, with D tentatively TRBD2 (5 bases). The CDR3 covers 15 residues. V was shortened by 3 bases and J by 4 bases, with 12 bases between the two germline ends. Germline CDR1 and CDR2: MDHEN and SYDVKM.

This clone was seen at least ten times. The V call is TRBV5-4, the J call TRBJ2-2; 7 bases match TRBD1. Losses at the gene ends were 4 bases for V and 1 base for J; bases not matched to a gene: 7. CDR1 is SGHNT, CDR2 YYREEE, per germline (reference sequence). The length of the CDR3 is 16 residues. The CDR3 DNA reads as TGTGCCAGCAGCCCGCCCGGGGACAGGAACACCGGGGAGCTGTTTTTT. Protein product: CASSPPGDRNTGELFF.

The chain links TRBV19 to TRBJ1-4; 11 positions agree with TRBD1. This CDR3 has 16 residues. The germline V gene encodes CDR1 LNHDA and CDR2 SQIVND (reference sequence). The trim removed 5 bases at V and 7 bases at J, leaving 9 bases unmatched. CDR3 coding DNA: TGTGCCAGTAGTCCGGGGGGGACAGGGGGTAGTGAAAAACTGTTTTTT. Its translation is CASSPGGTGGSEKLFF.

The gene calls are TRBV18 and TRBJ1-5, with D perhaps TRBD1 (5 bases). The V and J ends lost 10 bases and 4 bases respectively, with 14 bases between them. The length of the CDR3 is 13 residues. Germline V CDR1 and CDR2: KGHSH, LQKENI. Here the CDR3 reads CATGGEGNQPQHF. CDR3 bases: TGTGCCACGGGGGGGGAAGGAAATCAGCCCCAGCATTTT.